Listed here are 28 T cell receptor beta chains from one sample, sequenced in a study of blood T cell repertoires in COVID-19. Here immunoSEQ multiplex PCR was the method, and the copy in TCRdb shows in-frame clones only, minus some. In the table there are roughly 260,000 clones, approximately 86% of which are singletons. The specimen was peripheral blood. The receptors were sampled from a woman older than 75 with active or convalescent COVID-19.

The chain carries TRBV5-1 and TRBJ1-4; TRBD1 matches at 9 bases. V trimming: 3 bases; J trimming: 7 bases; junction bases outside the gene matches: 4. Germline V gives CDR1 SGHRS, CDR2 YFSETQ. This CDR3 has 14 residues. The CDR3 coding sequence is TGCGCCAGCAGCTCCGGGACAGGGAGTGAAAAACTGTTTTTT. This translates into CASSSGTGSEKLFF.

A single count supports this clone. The chain couples TRBV2 to TRBJ1-5, with 8 bases fitting TRBD1. Trimming at V came to 5 bases and at J to 4 bases, leaving 4 bases not matched to a gene. This CDR3 has 14 amino acids. Germline V CDR1 and CDR2: SNHLY, FYNNEI. This CDR3 reads CASSLDRENQPQHF. The CDR3, as DNA: TGTGCCAGCAGTCTGGACAGGGAGAATCAGCCCCAGCATTTT.

The CDR3 DNA follows: TGCGCCAGCACCTCGGGATCCGACTCTGGAAACACCATATATTTT. Translated, it gives CASTSGSDSGNTIYF. The chain links TRBV10-1 to TRBJ1-3, with no clear D. V was shortened by 7 bases and J by 0 bases, with 13 bases between the two germline ends. The CDR3 length is 15 residues. CDR1 and CDR2 (germline): WNHNN, SYGVQD (reference sequence).

The chain has TRBV6-2 or TRBV6-3 and TRBJ2-7; the D gene is possibly TRBD2 (6 bases). Trimming removed 0 bases from V and 7 bases from J, with 16 bases in between. The germline gives CDR1 MNHEY, CDR2 SVGEGT. The CDR3 contains 15 residues. CDR3 amino acids: CASSYSRGFRLEQYF. The DNA of the CDR3 is TGTGCCAGCAGTTACTCGCGGGGATTTCGTTTGGAGCAGTACTTC.

This chain uses TRBV27 with TRBJ1-6, with D tentatively TRBD1 (6 bases). The CDR3 runs to 12 residues. Germline V gives CDR1 MNHEY, CDR2 SMNVEV (reference sequence). V was cut by 9 bases and J by 7 bases, with 10 bases left in between. The CDR3 loop reads CASTDRNSPLHF. CDR3 nucleotide sequence: TGTGCCAGTACGGACAGAAATTCACCCCTCCACTTT.

The chain couples TRBV5-1 to TRBJ1-4; 9 bases fit TRBD1. CDR3 length equals 15 residues. The V gene end was trimmed by 4 bases and the J gene end by 8 bases; junction bases not matched to a gene: 9. Germline V CDR1 and CDR2: SGHRS, YFSETQ. CDR3 nucleotide sequence: TGCGCCAGCAGCGACCCACAGGGGGCGCGGGAAAAACTGTTTTTT. Its protein product is CASSDPQGAREKLFF. The entire variable domain, with the rest obtained from reference TRBV5-1 and TRBJ1-4, is as follows: KAGVTQTPRYLIKTRGQQVTLSCSPISGHRSVSWYQQTPGQGLQFLFEYFSETQRNKGNFPGRFSGRQFSNSRSEMNVSTLELGDSALYLCASSDPQGAREKLFFGSGTQLSVL.

This sequence joins TRBV6-5 and TRBJ2-7; 10 positions agree with TRBD1. The trim removed 6 bases at V and 7 bases at J, leaving 12 bases unmatched. The germline gives CDR1 MNHEY, CDR2 SVGAGI. CDR3 length: 15 residues. The CDR3 bases are TGTGCCAGCAGGGCAGTAGGGACAGGGGTTTCGGAGCAGTACTTC. This translates into CASRAVGTGVSEQYF.

The rearrangement uses TRBV5-1 and TRBJ2-5; 9 nucleotides line up with TRBD2. V dropped 0 bases and J dropped 4; count of bases not matched to a gene: 7. Germline assignment: CDR1 SGHRS and CDR2 YFSETQ. The CDR3 runs to 16 residues. DNA of the CDR3: TGCGCCAGCAGCTTGGTCGCGGGGGGGCCTTTAGAGACCCAGTACTTC. It specifies CASSLVAGGPLETQYF.

The V and J genes are TRBV23-1 and TRBJ2-1; 8 bases fit TRBD1. TRBV23-1 is noted as an ORF with a role that remains uncertain. Unmatched junction bases numbered 7, after V lost 3 bases and J lost 6 bases. This CDR3 comprises 15 residues. In DNA form, the CDR3 reads TGCGCCAGCAGTCACGGACAGGGCAGTGGCAATGAGCAGTTCTTC. The encoded protein is CASSHGQGSGNEQFF.

The count of this clone is one. This chain links TRBV28 with TRBJ2-2; weak D call: TRBD2 (5 bases). The CDR3 has 16 residues. Trimming left V 1 base short and J 0 bases short, with 9 bases between. CDR1 is MDHEN and CDR2 is SYDVKM in the germline V gene. In DNA, the CDR3 is TGTGCCAGCAGTTTATACGGAGGACCGAACACCGGGGAGCTGTTTTTT. Translated: CASSLYGGPNTGELFF.

The chain couples TRBV5-6 to TRBJ1-1; 8 bases agree with TRBD1. J gave up 5 bases and V 5 bases, and 8 bases lay outside the gene matches. The V gene's germline CDR1 is SGHDT and CDR2 YYEEEE. The CDR3 has 14 residues. The DNA of the CDR3 is TGTGCCAGCAGACATACAGGGGGTGTTACTGAAGCTTTCTTT. It translates to CASRHTGGVTEAFF.

V and J are TRBV10-1 and TRBJ2-7; 9 nucleotides line up with TRBD2. The germline V gene encodes CDR1 WNHNN and CDR2 SYGVQD (reference sequence). This CDR3 is built from 14 residues. V lost 4 bases and J lost 7; bases outside the gene matches: 8. CDR3 protein: CASSALAGPGEQYF. CDR3 sequence (DNA): TGCGCCAGCAGTGCTCTAGCGGGGCCGGGAGAGCAGTACTTC.

The chain combines TRBV18 with TRBJ1-4; no reliable D call. V was clipped by 4 bases and J by 0 bases, with 18 bases between them. The CDR3 contains 18 residues. Germline CDR1 is KGHSH and CDR2 is LQKENI. CDR3 coding DNA: TGTGCCAGCTCACTCCGGCGGGATGCCATTGCAACTAATGAAAAACTGTTTTTT. Residues: CASSLRRDAIATNEKLFF.

This sequence joins TRBV7-9 and TRBJ1-1, with TRBD1 matching over 8 bases. Germline CDR1 SEHNR, CDR2 FQNEAQ (reference sequence). The V and J ends lost 6 bases and 3 bases, in that order; junction bases with no gene match: 9. The CDR3 length is 15 residues. In DNA, the CDR3 is TGTGCCAGCAGGCCGGGACAGGTGGCGGACACTGAAGCTTTCTTT. Its translation: CASRPGQVADTEAFF.

This chain uses TRBV5-1 with TRBJ1-1; the match to TRBD1 covers 9 bases. V shed 4 bases, J shed 5 bases, and the junction held 6 bases outside the gene matches. Germline CDR1 and CDR2: SGHRS and YFSETQ. This CDR3 comprises 14 residues. CDR3 sequence reads: CASSLGQGRTEAFF. Here the CDR3 DNA reads TGCGCCAGCAGCCTGGGACAGGGTAGGACTGAAGCTTTCTTT.

The V and J genes are TRBV28 and TRBJ2-1; 9 bases map to TRBD1. Germline CDR1 is MDHEN and CDR2 is SYDVKM. CDR3 length: 15 residues. J gave up 5 bases and V 7 bases, and 9 bases lay outside the gene matches. In nucleotides, the CDR3 is TGTGCCAGCACAGTGGGGACAGGGCTAGACAATGAGCAGTTCTTC. Encoded protein: CASTVGTGLDNEQFF.

The chain carries TRBV2 and TRBJ1-1; no firm D call. Per the germline V gene, CDR1 is SNHLY and CDR2 is FYNNEI. This CDR3 comprises 12 residues. V lost 8 bases to trimming and J lost 0 bases, with 7 bases between them. CDR3 DNA: TGTGCCAGCTCGGTACTGAACACTGAAGCTTTCTTT. Translation: CASSVLNTEAFF.

V gene TRBV11-2 combines with J gene TRBJ2-7, with 8 bases aligning to TRBD1. CDR3 size: 13 residues. The V segment lost 5 bases and the J segment 4 bases; nucleotides outside the gene matches: 4. Germline CDR1 and CDR2: SGHAT and FQNNGV. The CDR3 DNA reads as TGTGCCAGCAGCCGGACAGGGATGTACGAGCAGTACTTC. Its translation: CASSRTGMYEQYF. The full variable domain, in which reference TRBV11-2 and TRBJ2-7 provide the parts outside the CDR3, is EAGVAQSPRYKIIEKRQSVAFWCNPISGHATLYWYQQILGQGPKLLIQFQNNGVVDDSQLPKDRFSAERLKGVDSTLKIQPAKLEDSAVYLCASSRTGMYEQYFGPGTRLTVT.

The chain combines TRBV24-1 with TRBJ2-1, with TRBD2 as a possible D gene (7 bases). V shed 5 bases and J shed 2 bases, with 15 bases lying between them. From germline, CDR1 is KGHDR and CDR2 SFDVKD. The CDR3 length is 16 residues. The CDR3 DNA follows: TGTGCCACCAGTGGGTGGGGGGGGCCCACCTACAATGAGCAGTTCTTC. Its protein product is CATSGWGGPTYNEQFF.

The sample holds one count of this clone. The genes are TRBV15 and TRBJ2-5, with a weak D call TRBD1 (6 bases). The CDR3 length is 14 residues. Germline V gene sequence: CDR1 LNHNV, CDR2 YYDKDF (reference sequence). V lost 1 base and J 6 bases, leaving 12 bases between the germline ends. The DNA of the CDR3 is TGTGCCACCAGCAGAGCAGGGGCTGATAAGACCCAGTACTTC. Translated: CATSRAGADKTQYF.

CDR3: CASSWDRVNTGELFF. The CDR3 nucleotides are TGCGCCAGCAGCTGGGACAGGGTGAACACCGGGGAGCTGTTTTTT. The rearrangement joins TRBV5-1 to TRBJ2-2, with 9 bases fitting TRBD1. The CDR3 contains 15 residues. The germline V gene encodes CDR1 SGHRS and CDR2 YFSETQ. V was clipped by 3 bases and J by 1 base; unmatched bases: 1.

The chain carries TRBV5-1 and TRBJ2-2; 9 positions agree with TRBD1. Trimming took 2 bases from V and 7 from J; bases not matched to a gene: 6. Germline V gene sequence: CDR1 SGHRS, CDR2 YFSETQ. The CDR3 runs to 15 residues. CDR3 sequence reads: CASSLQGAEGGELFF. As DNA, the CDR3 is TGCGCCAGCAGCTTACAGGGGGCTGAGGGCGGGGAGCTGTTTTTT.

The CDR3 nucleotides are TGTGCCAGCAGCGTGAGTAATCCCGGCTCTGGAAACACCATATATTTT. Translation: CASSVSNPGSGNTIYF. V usage is TRBV9 and J usage is TRBJ1-3; D ambiguous. CDR1 and CDR2 from the germline V gene are SGDLS and YYNGEE. V gave up 2 bases and J gave up 0 bases, with 12 bases separating them. The CDR3 is made up of 16 amino acids.

The CDR3 sequence is CASSQRLGGYEQYF. The CDR3, as DNA: TGCGCCAGCAGCCAACGTCTAGGGGGTTACGAGCAGTACTTC. The chain links TRBV4-1 to TRBJ2-7, with D tentatively TRBD1 (6 bases). CDR3 size: 14 residues. Looked up from germline, CDR1 is MGHRA and CDR2 is YSYEKL. V was shortened by 2 bases and J by 4 bases, with 12 bases between the two germline ends.

This clone was picked up one time. This chain joins TRBV28 and TRBJ1-1; D unresolved. V was shortened by 5 bases and J by 5 bases, with 24 bases between the two germline ends. CDR3 length: 17 amino acids. Looked up from germline, CDR1 is MDHEN and CDR2 is SYDVKM. CDR3 sequence: CASSPQKGSGVWTEAFF. CDR3 coding DNA: TGTGCCAGCAGTCCTCAAAAGGGCAGCGGGGTGTGGACTGAAGCTTTCTTT.

This clone came up a few times. V is TRBV7-6 and J is TRBJ1-2; 8 positions match TRBD1. This CDR3 comprises 17 residues. CDR1 is SGHVS, CDR2 FNYEAQ, per germline. The junction had 16 bases not matched to a gene; V was cut back by 5 bases and J by 5 bases. The CDR3 loop is CASSPYAQGATPYGYTF. The CDR3 DNA reads as TGTGCCAGCAGCCCGTATGCTCAGGGGGCTACCCCTTATGGCTACACCTTC.

This clone was counted only a few times. The chain recombines TRBV24-1 with TRBJ2-4, with 7 bases aligning to TRBD1. The germline V gene has CDR1 KGHDR and CDR2 SFDVKD. CDR3 size: 16 residues. Germline trimming cut 2 bases from V and 1 base from J; bases unmatched to any gene: 4. The CDR3 loop reads CATSDSTGSAKNIQYF. The CDR3, as DNA: TGTGCCACCAGTGATTCGACAGGGAGCGCCAAAAACATTCAGTACTTC.

The chain carries TRBV28 and TRBJ2-7; a possible D gene is TRBD1 (5 bases). The CDR3 totals 14 residues. The V gene lost 3 bases and the J gene lost 5 bases, with 14 bases spanning the gap. Germline-derived CDR1 and CDR2 are MDHEN and SYDVKM. CDR3 amino acids: CASSLGQVLDEQYF. The CDR3 region has the DNA TGTGCCAGCAGTTTGGGGCAGGTCTTGGACGAGCAGTACTTC. The variable domain in full, completed from reference TRBV28 and TRBJ2-7, reads DVKVTQSSRYLVKRTGEKVFLECVQDMDHENMFWYRQDPGLGLRLIYFSYDVKMKEKGDIPEGYSVSREKKERFSLILESASTNQTSMYLCASSLGQVLDEQYFGPGTRLTVT.